The T cell receptor beta chain under discussion was sequenced for a study of blood T cells in healthy people across ages. Study-level findings and limits: Getting older went along with TCR beta diversity per million T cells dropping roughly linearly. Because donor CMV status was unknown, expanded clonotype changes were possibly confounded.

The CDR3 covers 15 residues. Germline V gene lookup returns CDR1 DFQATT and CDR2 SNEGSKA (reference sequence). Concerning this clonotype: As yet, its antigen is unknown. Relative to the germline gene, one junction end is altered; a read error may explain this.

Primed by a sample-barcoded 5' primer and a J-beta primer mix, a second PCR proceeded for about 6 to 11 cycles. MiXCR was run by TCRdb on the 5' RACE reads, yielding one entry per CDR3 protein. The sample lists under 1,100,000 distinct CDR3 sequences; approximately 25% were seen once. Sample donors were healthy Caucasian individuals that came from Russia, aged roughly 6 to 90. Separately, the same data were catalogued under a study of T cells of mothers and their children. That source reports: Donors were three healthy Caucasian mothers and their six children.

The receptor was isolated from a girl aged 2-15 years in good health. V is TRBV20-1 and J is TRBJ1-2, with a possible D match to TRBD1 (5 bases). Sequenced sample: blood. The CDR3 bases are TGCAGTGCTAGTCTGGCGTCCAGGGTCAGCTATGGCCACACCTTC. As protein: CSASLASRVSYGHTF.